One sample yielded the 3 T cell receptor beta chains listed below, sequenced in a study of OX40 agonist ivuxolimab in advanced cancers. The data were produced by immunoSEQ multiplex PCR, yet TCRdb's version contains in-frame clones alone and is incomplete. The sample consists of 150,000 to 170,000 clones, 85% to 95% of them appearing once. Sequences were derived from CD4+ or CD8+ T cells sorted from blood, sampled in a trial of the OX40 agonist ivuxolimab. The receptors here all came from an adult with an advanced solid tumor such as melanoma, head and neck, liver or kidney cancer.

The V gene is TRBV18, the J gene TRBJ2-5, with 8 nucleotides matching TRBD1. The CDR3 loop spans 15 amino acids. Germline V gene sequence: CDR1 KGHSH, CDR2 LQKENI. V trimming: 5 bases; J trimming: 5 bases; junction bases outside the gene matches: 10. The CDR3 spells CASSNGQGGSETQYF. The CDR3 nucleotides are TGTGCCAGCTCAAATGGACAGGGAGGTTCGGAGACCCAGTACTTC. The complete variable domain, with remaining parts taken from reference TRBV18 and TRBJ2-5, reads NAGVMQNPRHLVRRRGQEARLRCSPMKGHSHVYWYRQLPEEGLKFMVYLQKENIIDESGMPKERFSAEFPKEGPSILRIQQVVRGDSAAYFCASSNGQGGSETQYFGPGTRLLVL.

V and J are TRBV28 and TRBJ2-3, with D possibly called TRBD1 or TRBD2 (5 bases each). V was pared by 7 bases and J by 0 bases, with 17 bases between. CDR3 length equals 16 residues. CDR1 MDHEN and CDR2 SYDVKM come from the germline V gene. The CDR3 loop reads CASNKDGRDSTDTQYF. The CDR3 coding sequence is TGTGCCAGCAATAAGGATGGAAGGGACAGCACAGATACGCAGTATTTT.

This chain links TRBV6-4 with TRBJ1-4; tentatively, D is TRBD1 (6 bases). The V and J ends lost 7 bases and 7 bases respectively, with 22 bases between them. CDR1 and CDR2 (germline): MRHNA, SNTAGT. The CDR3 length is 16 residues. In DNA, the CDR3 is TGTGCCAGCAATGGGGCAGGGGCAGAGAAGAGTGAAAAACTGTTTTTT. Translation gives CASNGAGAEKSEKLFF.